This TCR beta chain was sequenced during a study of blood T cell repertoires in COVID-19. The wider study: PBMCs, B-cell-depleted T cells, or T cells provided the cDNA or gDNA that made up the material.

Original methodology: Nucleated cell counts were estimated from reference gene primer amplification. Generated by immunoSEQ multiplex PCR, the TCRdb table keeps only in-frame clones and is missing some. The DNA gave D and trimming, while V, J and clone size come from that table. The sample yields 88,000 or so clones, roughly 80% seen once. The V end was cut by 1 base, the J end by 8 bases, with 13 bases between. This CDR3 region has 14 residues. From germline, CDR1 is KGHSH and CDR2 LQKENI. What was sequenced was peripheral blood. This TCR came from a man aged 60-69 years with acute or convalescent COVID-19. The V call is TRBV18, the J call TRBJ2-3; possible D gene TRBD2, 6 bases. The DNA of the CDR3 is TGTGCCAGCTCACCACTGGACGGGGGTAGTACGCAGTATTTT. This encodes CASSPLDGGSTQYF.